This paragraph covers one T cell receptor beta chain sequence. Trimming removed 3 bases from V and 6 bases from J, with 10 bases in between. The CDR3 has 13 amino acids. Germline values: CDR1 SGHRS, CDR2 YFSETQ. This sample is part of a study of T-cell reconstitution after alpha-beta-depleted transplantation in children. Preparation of the TCRbeta library was carried out with unique molecular identifiers. A single record per CDR3 protein comes from TCRdb applying MiXCR to the PCR reads. The sample includes some 500,000 distinct CDR3 sequences, around 17% seen only once; the top ten take 3% to 3.5%. This receptor was taken from a human donor who donated a stem cell graft to a child with acute lymphoblastic leukemia. This sequence joins TRBV5-1 and TRBJ2-1, with unresolved D. Specimen: PBMCs from the stem cell graft donor, collected from the stem cell graft. DNA of the CDR3: TGCGCCAGCAGCTACTGGCAGTTCAATGAGCAGTTCTTC. Translation gives CASSYWQFNEQFF. Complete variable domain (other parts from reference TRBV5-1 and TRBJ2-1): KAGVTQTPRYLIKTRGQQVTLSCSPISGHRSVSWYQQTPGQGLQFLFEYFSETQRNKGNFPGRFSGRQFSNSRSEMNVSTLELGDSALYLCASSYWQFNEQFFGPGTRLTVL.